This is a list of T cell receptor beta chains from one sample in a study of type 1 regulatory T cells. TCRdb reanalysed the reads using MiXCR and keeps one entry per CDR3 protein. The sample has approximately 97,000 distinct CDR3 sequences; 25% to 40% are singletons. Sequences were obtained from CD4+ T cells, either the whole sample or a sorted fraction (not recorded which). The receptors shown here come from a human donor in good health. Both conserved end residues are trimmed from each CDR3. Each record gives: D gene, V gene, CDR3 protein. A D gene is named only where the DNA matches it firmly.

NA	TRBV10-3	AISWQGYGYT
TRBD2	TRBV29-1	SVGLAGVGEQF
TRBD1	TRBV7-6	ASSSGQGTDTQY
NA	TRBV7-2	ASSLAPTDTQY
NA	TRBV7-6	ASSFRKQETQY
NA	TRBV5-6	ASSLGVVHTDTQY
NA	TRBV20-1	SARDHPNSYEQY
NA	TRBV3-1	ASSQAGTGSYEQY
NA	TRBV12-3/TRBV12-4	ASSTSTGELF
NA	TRBV3-1	ASSQAGQAEQY
NA	TRBV6-5	ASSYSRPTNYEQY
NA	TRBV20-1	SAEGRGKSYEQY
NA	TRBV9	ASSVGRGDTQY
TRBD2	TRBV20-1	SAPPTSRSTDTQY
NA	TRBV20-1	STRAVHNEQF
NA	TRBV7-2	ASTINGKQTYEQY
NA	TRBV20-1	SARDQWRSSYDSPLH
NA	TRBV9	ASSVGRAVAQY
TRBD1	TRBV20-1	SARAHMRTGQYEQY
NA	TRBV29-1	SAVTPSSYNEQF
NA	TRBV7-2	ASSLPEGRDEQF
TRBD1	TRBV4-3	ASSLNDRGLGNEQF
NA	TRBV20-1	SAEDDRSLGGYT
NA	TRBV27	ASSLFPSARDTQY
NA	TRBV4-3	ASSQVIRDYEQY
NA	TRBV20-1	SARVRYNEQF